Presented here are 4 T cell receptor beta chains from one specimen sequenced in a study of blood T cell repertoires in COVID-19. TCRdb's table, derived via immunoSEQ multiplex PCR, lists solely in-frame clones and lacks some. The top ten clones hold under 0.3% of a sample with some 700,000 clones, approximately 90% of them seen once. The sample was peripheral blood. Receptors originate from a woman between 18 and 30 years old with acute or convalescent COVID-19.

This sequence joins TRBV27 and TRBJ1-1, with a weak D call TRBD1 (6 bases). V was shortened by 8 bases and J by 1 base, with 20 bases between the two germline ends. The germline V gene has CDR1 MNHEY and CDR2 SMNVEV (reference sequence). This CDR3 has 16 amino acids. As DNA, the CDR3 is TGTGCCAGCTATACTCCCGCCGGCAGGGGGAACACTGAAGCTTTCTTT. This gives the protein CASYTPAGRGNTEAFF.

This clone has a single count. CDR3 residues: CASSLGLTSGTEAFF. The DNA of the CDR3 is TGTGCCAGCAGCTTAGGACTCACTTCGGGGACTGAAGCTTTCTTT. The chain has TRBV7-2 and TRBJ1-1; no firm D call. CDR3 length: 15 residues. Between the trimmed V and J ends, which lost 1 base and 5 bases, there was a span of 14 bases. Per germline, CDR1 SGHTA and CDR2 FQGNSA.

J is TRBJ2-5 and V is TRBV12-3 or TRBV12-4; no definite D call. The CDR3 is made up of 13 amino acids. Trimming shortened V by 3 bases and J by 5 bases, and 10 bases separated the two germline ends. CDR3 in DNA: TGTGCCAGCAGTTTGTCGACACACGAGACCCAGTACTTC. Residues: CASSLSTHETQYF.

The chain has TRBV6-5 and TRBJ2-7; TRBD2 matches 11 bases. The ends lost 6 bases at V and 5 bases at J; junction bases unmatched: 9. This CDR3 contains 15 residues. Germline CDR1 and CDR2: MNHEY and SVGAGI. The CDR3 loop reads CASRTNLAGGDEQYF. CDR3 coding DNA: TGTGCCAGCAGAACAAACCTAGCGGGGGGTGACGAGCAGTACTTC.